The 5 T cell receptor beta chains reported below all come from one sample, sequenced in a study of cytomegalovirus exposure and HLA in healthy donors. Measured with immunoSEQ multiplex PCR; TCRdb has only the in-frame clones, and not every one. In the table there are some 190,000 clones, 86% of which are singletons. Sequenced material: PBMCs. Every receptor here comes from a man aged 25-45 years in good health and CMV-seropositive.

This sequence joins TRBV27 and TRBJ2-2; D call uncertain. Germline V lookup: CDR1 MNHEY, CDR2 SMNVEV (reference sequence). The CDR3 consists of 16 residues. The ends were cut back, 4 bases at V and 4 bases at J, with 16 bases in the middle. This CDR3 is CASSSVPLTSTGELFF. CDR3 nucleotide sequence: TGTGCCAGCAGTTCCGTCCCCCTGACAAGCACCGGGGAGCTGTTTTTT.

This clone was detected only a few times. The genes are TRBV5-1 and TRBJ1-5; D may be TRBD1 (5 bases). The CDR3 is 12 residues long. V lost 4 bases and J lost 9, with 11 bases in between. Germline values: CDR1 SGHRS, CDR2 YFSETQ. CDR3 bases: TGCGCCAGCAGCGGCGGGCAGGGGCCCCAGCATTTT. Protein product: CASSGGQGPQHF.

Note on this clone: A much larger clone lies a single base off, so this may be a read error. This chain links TRBV11-2 with TRBJ1-1; 7 bases agree with TRBD1. The CDR3 loop spans 14 amino acids. Germline CDR1 and CDR2: SGHAT and FQNNGV. V was pared by 2 bases and J by 1 base, with 1 base of the junction left unmatched. The CDR3 nucleotides are TGTGCCAGCAGCTTAAGGACAGGGAACACTGAAGCTTTCTTT. As protein: CASSLRTGNTEAFF.

This chain joins TRBV6-5 and TRBJ2-3; 7 bases map to TRBD2. The CDR3 runs 16 residues. Germline-derived CDR1 and CDR2 are MNHEY and SVGAGI. J lost 5 bases, V lost 2 bases, and 10 bases had no gene match. The CDR3 DNA reads as TGTGCCAGCAGTTACGGTTGGGGGGGTCAGCGAGATACGCAGTATTTT. Protein: CASSYGWGGQRDTQYF.

In this sample, this clone turned up a few times. This chain uses TRBV9 with TRBJ1-2; 7 bases map to TRBD1. CDR3 length: 15 residues. After removal of 5 bases from V and 3 bases from J, the junction contained 10 bases not matched to a gene. Looked up from germline, CDR1 is SGDLS and CDR2 is YYNGEE. CDR3 nucleotide sequence: TGTGCCAGCAGTCGAGGGGGCCTGGGGCACTATGGCTACACCTTC. This sequence encodes CASSRGGLGHYGYTF.